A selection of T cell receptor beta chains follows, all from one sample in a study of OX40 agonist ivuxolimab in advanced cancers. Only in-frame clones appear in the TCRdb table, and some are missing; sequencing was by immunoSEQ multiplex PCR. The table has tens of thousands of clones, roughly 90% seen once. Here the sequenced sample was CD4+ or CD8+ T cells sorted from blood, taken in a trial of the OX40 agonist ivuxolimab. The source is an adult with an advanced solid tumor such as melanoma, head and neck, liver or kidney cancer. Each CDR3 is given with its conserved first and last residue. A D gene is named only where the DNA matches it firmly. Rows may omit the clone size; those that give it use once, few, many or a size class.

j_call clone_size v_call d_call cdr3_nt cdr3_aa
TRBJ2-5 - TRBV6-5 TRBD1 TGTGCCAGCAGTGGAGGGACAGGGCAAGAGACCCAGTACTTC CASSGGTGQETQYF
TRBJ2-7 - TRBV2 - TGTGCCAGCGGCGGGGACGTACTCTACGAGCAGTACTTC CASGGDVLYEQYF
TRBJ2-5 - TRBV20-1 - TGCAGTGCTAGAGAGACCCAGTACTTC CSARETQYF
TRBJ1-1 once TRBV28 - TGTGCCAGCAGTTTAGGGAGCACTGAAGCTTTCTTT CASSLGSTEAFF
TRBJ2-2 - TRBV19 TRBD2 TGTGCCAGTAGTATATCGGGCACTAGCGCGAACACCGGGGAGCTGTTTTTT CASSISGTSANTGELFF
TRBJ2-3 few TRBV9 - TGTGCCAGCAGCCCGGGTTTGATCACAGATACGCAGTATTTT CASSPGLITDTQYF
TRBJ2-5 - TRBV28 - TGTGCCAGCAGTTTATCTCCGGGGCTAGGGAGTTTACAAGAGACCCAGTACTTC CASSLSPGLGSLQETQYF
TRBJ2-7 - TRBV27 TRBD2 TGTGCCAGCAGTCCGGCCCCGGGACTAGCGCGGGAGCAGTACTTC CASSPAPGLAREQYF
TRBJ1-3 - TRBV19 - TGTGCCAGTAGTATCACAGGACCGCTCTCTGGAAACACCATATATTTT CASSITGPLSGNTIYF
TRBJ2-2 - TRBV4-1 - TGCGCCAGCAGCAAGAGACGGACCGGGGAGCTGTTTTTT CASSKRRTGELFF
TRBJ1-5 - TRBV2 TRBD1 TGTGCCAGCATGGGACAGGGCAATGTCCCCCAGCATTTT CASMGQGNVPQHF
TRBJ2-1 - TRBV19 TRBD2 TGTGCCAGTAAGTCGGCTAGCGGGAGCTACAATGAGCAGTTCTTC CASKSASGSYNEQFF
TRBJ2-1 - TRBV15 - TGTGCCACCAGCGCGACCGATTTCTCCTACAATGAGCAGTTCTTC CATSATDFSYNEQFF
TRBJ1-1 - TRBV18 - TGTGCCAGCTCACGGCAGGGAATCACTGAAGCTTTCTTT CASSRQGITEAFF
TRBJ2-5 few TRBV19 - TGTGCCAGTAGGCTCGGGGAAACCCAGTACTTC CASRLGETQYF
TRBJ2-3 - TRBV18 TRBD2 TGTGCCAGCTCACCCGCGGGAGGAGCCACAGATACGCAGTATTTT CASSPAGGATDTQYF
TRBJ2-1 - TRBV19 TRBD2 TGTGCCAGTAGTATCAGACGGCGGGAGGGCCGGGGGGAGCAGTTCTTC CASSIRRREGRGEQFF
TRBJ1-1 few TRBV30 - TGTGCCTGGAGTGTACTGAACGGGCTGAACACTGAAGCTTTCTTT CAWSVLNGLNTEAFF
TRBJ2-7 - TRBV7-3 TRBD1 TGTGCCAGCAGCTCGACAGGGGTCAACGAGCAGTACTTC CASSSTGVNEQYF
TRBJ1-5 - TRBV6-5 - TGTGCCAGCAGTTGGGACCGCTCAGGAATCAATCAGCCCCAGCATTTT CASSWDRSGINQPQHF
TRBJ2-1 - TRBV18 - TGTGCCAGCTCACCTCCTCGGGCGGAGGAGGGGGGAGCGGAGCAGTTCTTC CASSPPRAEEGGAEQFF
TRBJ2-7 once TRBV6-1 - TGTGCCAGCAGTGAATATCACTCCTACGAGCAGTACTTC CASSEYHSYEQYF
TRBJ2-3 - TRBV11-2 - TGTGCCAGCAGCATAAACCCCAGCACAGATACGCAGTATTTT CASSINPSTDTQYF
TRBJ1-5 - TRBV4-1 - TGCGCCAGCAGCCAAGATAAAACCTATAGCAATCAGCCCCAGCATTTT CASSQDKTYSNQPQHF
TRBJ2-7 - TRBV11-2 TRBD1 TGTGCCAGCAGAAGAACCTCAGGGGACAGGCTCCACGAGCAGTACTTC CASRRTSGDRLHEQYF
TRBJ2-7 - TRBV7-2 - TGTGCCAGCAGCTTGGGCCCAGACTACGAGCAGTACTTC CASSLGPDYEQYF
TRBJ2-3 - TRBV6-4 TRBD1 TGTGCCAGCAGTAGTTTGGGACAGAGCACAGATACGCAGTATTTT CASSSLGQSTDTQYF
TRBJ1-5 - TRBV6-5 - TGTGCCAGCAGTTACAACAGGGCGACTCAGCCCCAGCATTTT CASSYNRATQPQHF
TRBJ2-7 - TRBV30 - TGTGCCTGGAGTGCCTCACTAGGAAACTACGAGCAGTACTTC CAWSASLGNYEQYF
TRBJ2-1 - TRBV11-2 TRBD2 TGTGCCAGCAGCTTAGACCTAGCGGGCCCCTACAATGAGCAGTTCTTC CASSLDLAGPYNEQFF
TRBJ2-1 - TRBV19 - TGTGCCAGTAGTTCCCCAAGGGGAGCGTCGAGCTCCTACAATGAGCAGTTCTTC CASSSPRGASSSYNEQFF
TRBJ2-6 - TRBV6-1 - TGTGCCAGCGCTAGGGGGAGCTCTGGGGCCAACGTCCTGACTTTC CASARGSSGANVLTF
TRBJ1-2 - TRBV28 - TGTGCCAGCAGGCGCCTGCGGGGGGGCCCCTTCTTTAACTATGGCTACACCTTC CASRRLRGGPFFNYGYTF
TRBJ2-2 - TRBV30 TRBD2 TGTGCCCGGAGGGGGACTAGCGGGACCGGGGAGCTGTTTTTT CARRGTSGTGELFF
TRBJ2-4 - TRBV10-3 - TGTGCCATCAGTGACCGGACGCTAAACATTCAGTACTTC CAISDRTLNIQYF
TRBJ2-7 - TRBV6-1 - TGTGCCAGCAGCCTCAGAGACAGCTACGAGCAGTACTTC CASSLRDSYEQYF
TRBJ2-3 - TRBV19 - TGTGCCAGTAGTATCTGGGGACGAGAGGATACGCAGTATTTT CASSIWGREDTQYF
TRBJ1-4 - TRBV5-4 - TGTGCCAGCAGCTTGTCGGGGTCCCGGGCTGAAAAACTGTTTTTT CASSLSGSRAEKLFF
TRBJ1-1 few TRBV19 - TGTGCCAGTAGTATAATTGGCAGCCCGGACACTGAAGCTTTCTTT CASSIIGSPDTEAFF
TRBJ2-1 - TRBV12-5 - TGTGCTAGCACGTTAACGGGAGAGCAGTTCTTC CASTLTGEQFF
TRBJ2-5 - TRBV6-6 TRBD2 TGTGCCAGCAGGCTTACTAGCGGAGAGACCCAGTACTTC CASRLTSGETQYF
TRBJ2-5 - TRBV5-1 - TGCGCCAGCAGCTTGGAACAGGGTGTCCAAGAGACCCAGTACTTC CASSLEQGVQETQYF
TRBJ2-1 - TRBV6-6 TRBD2 TGTGCCAGCAGTTACTCTAGCGGGAGAACCTACAATGAGCAGTTCTTC CASSYSSGRTYNEQFF
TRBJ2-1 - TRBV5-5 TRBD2 TGTGCCAGCAGTCCGACTAGCGGGGTTTACAATGAGCAGTTCTTC CASSPTSGVYNEQFF
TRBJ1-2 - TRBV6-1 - TGTGCCAGCAGTTTCTTAGCTAACTATGGCTACACCTTC CASSFLANYGYTF
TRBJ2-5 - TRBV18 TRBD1 TGTGCCAGCTCACCAACAGGGGCGTCCGGGGAGACCCAGTACTTC CASSPTGASGETQYF
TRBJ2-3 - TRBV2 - TGTGCCAGCAGGGCCGACTACGGGTATTTT CASRADYGYF
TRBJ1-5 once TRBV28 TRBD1 TGTGCCAGCAGTTTTGAGGGCAGGGGGTTGGGACAGCCCCAGCATTTT CASSFEGRGLGQPQHF
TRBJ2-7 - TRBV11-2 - TGTGCCAGCAGCGCGGGACGGTCCTACGAGCAGTACTTC CASSAGRSYEQYF
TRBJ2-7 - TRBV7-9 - TGTGCCAGCAGTTCCCTGGGGCACGAGCAGTACTTC CASSSLGHEQYF
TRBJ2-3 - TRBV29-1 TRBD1 TGCAGCGCTGAGGGACAGGGCCCAGATACGCAGTATTTT CSAEGQGPDTQYF
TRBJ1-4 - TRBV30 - TGTGCCTGGAGTGTCGGGGAAAAACTGTTTTTT CAWSVGEKLFF
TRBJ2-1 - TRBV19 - TGTGCCAGTAGAAGCATCTGGGGTAATCATGAGCAGTTCTTC CASRSIWGNHEQFF
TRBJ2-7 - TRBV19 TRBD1 TGTGCCAGTAGTATTAGGCACCAGGGGGCCTCCTACGAGCAGTACTTC CASSIRHQGASYEQYF